This T cell receptor beta chain was sequenced in a study of spatial heterogeneity in lung cancer. Across the whole study: Detected sequences consistently included more beta-chain ones than alpha-chain ones.

The time point here: sample taken at primary tumor resection. The study sequenced unsorted whole RNA from tumor, nontumor lung or frozen PBMC. The donor population consisted of under 75 patients with untreated, early-stage non-small cell lung cancer. TCRdb used MiXCR to reprocess the 5' RACE reads, holding one entry per CDR3 protein. The sample has nearly 50,000 distinct CDR3 sequences; roughly 7.2% are singletons. This clonotype was counted a few times. The source material was PBMCs, sampled at surgery. The receptor comes from a female donor with early-stage non-small cell lung cancer.

In DNA, the CDR3 is TGTGCCAGCAGCCGAAGCTGGTTAGCGGGGGGCCTCCGCACAGATACGCAGTATTTT. It yields the protein CASSRSWLAGGLRTDTQYF. This chain links TRBV7-8 with TRBJ2-3; 10 bases line up with TRBD2. Trimming removed 5 bases from V and 1 base from J; junction bases left unmatched: 15. The CDR3 is 19 amino acids. CDR1 is SGHVS and CDR2 is FQNEAQ in the germline V gene.